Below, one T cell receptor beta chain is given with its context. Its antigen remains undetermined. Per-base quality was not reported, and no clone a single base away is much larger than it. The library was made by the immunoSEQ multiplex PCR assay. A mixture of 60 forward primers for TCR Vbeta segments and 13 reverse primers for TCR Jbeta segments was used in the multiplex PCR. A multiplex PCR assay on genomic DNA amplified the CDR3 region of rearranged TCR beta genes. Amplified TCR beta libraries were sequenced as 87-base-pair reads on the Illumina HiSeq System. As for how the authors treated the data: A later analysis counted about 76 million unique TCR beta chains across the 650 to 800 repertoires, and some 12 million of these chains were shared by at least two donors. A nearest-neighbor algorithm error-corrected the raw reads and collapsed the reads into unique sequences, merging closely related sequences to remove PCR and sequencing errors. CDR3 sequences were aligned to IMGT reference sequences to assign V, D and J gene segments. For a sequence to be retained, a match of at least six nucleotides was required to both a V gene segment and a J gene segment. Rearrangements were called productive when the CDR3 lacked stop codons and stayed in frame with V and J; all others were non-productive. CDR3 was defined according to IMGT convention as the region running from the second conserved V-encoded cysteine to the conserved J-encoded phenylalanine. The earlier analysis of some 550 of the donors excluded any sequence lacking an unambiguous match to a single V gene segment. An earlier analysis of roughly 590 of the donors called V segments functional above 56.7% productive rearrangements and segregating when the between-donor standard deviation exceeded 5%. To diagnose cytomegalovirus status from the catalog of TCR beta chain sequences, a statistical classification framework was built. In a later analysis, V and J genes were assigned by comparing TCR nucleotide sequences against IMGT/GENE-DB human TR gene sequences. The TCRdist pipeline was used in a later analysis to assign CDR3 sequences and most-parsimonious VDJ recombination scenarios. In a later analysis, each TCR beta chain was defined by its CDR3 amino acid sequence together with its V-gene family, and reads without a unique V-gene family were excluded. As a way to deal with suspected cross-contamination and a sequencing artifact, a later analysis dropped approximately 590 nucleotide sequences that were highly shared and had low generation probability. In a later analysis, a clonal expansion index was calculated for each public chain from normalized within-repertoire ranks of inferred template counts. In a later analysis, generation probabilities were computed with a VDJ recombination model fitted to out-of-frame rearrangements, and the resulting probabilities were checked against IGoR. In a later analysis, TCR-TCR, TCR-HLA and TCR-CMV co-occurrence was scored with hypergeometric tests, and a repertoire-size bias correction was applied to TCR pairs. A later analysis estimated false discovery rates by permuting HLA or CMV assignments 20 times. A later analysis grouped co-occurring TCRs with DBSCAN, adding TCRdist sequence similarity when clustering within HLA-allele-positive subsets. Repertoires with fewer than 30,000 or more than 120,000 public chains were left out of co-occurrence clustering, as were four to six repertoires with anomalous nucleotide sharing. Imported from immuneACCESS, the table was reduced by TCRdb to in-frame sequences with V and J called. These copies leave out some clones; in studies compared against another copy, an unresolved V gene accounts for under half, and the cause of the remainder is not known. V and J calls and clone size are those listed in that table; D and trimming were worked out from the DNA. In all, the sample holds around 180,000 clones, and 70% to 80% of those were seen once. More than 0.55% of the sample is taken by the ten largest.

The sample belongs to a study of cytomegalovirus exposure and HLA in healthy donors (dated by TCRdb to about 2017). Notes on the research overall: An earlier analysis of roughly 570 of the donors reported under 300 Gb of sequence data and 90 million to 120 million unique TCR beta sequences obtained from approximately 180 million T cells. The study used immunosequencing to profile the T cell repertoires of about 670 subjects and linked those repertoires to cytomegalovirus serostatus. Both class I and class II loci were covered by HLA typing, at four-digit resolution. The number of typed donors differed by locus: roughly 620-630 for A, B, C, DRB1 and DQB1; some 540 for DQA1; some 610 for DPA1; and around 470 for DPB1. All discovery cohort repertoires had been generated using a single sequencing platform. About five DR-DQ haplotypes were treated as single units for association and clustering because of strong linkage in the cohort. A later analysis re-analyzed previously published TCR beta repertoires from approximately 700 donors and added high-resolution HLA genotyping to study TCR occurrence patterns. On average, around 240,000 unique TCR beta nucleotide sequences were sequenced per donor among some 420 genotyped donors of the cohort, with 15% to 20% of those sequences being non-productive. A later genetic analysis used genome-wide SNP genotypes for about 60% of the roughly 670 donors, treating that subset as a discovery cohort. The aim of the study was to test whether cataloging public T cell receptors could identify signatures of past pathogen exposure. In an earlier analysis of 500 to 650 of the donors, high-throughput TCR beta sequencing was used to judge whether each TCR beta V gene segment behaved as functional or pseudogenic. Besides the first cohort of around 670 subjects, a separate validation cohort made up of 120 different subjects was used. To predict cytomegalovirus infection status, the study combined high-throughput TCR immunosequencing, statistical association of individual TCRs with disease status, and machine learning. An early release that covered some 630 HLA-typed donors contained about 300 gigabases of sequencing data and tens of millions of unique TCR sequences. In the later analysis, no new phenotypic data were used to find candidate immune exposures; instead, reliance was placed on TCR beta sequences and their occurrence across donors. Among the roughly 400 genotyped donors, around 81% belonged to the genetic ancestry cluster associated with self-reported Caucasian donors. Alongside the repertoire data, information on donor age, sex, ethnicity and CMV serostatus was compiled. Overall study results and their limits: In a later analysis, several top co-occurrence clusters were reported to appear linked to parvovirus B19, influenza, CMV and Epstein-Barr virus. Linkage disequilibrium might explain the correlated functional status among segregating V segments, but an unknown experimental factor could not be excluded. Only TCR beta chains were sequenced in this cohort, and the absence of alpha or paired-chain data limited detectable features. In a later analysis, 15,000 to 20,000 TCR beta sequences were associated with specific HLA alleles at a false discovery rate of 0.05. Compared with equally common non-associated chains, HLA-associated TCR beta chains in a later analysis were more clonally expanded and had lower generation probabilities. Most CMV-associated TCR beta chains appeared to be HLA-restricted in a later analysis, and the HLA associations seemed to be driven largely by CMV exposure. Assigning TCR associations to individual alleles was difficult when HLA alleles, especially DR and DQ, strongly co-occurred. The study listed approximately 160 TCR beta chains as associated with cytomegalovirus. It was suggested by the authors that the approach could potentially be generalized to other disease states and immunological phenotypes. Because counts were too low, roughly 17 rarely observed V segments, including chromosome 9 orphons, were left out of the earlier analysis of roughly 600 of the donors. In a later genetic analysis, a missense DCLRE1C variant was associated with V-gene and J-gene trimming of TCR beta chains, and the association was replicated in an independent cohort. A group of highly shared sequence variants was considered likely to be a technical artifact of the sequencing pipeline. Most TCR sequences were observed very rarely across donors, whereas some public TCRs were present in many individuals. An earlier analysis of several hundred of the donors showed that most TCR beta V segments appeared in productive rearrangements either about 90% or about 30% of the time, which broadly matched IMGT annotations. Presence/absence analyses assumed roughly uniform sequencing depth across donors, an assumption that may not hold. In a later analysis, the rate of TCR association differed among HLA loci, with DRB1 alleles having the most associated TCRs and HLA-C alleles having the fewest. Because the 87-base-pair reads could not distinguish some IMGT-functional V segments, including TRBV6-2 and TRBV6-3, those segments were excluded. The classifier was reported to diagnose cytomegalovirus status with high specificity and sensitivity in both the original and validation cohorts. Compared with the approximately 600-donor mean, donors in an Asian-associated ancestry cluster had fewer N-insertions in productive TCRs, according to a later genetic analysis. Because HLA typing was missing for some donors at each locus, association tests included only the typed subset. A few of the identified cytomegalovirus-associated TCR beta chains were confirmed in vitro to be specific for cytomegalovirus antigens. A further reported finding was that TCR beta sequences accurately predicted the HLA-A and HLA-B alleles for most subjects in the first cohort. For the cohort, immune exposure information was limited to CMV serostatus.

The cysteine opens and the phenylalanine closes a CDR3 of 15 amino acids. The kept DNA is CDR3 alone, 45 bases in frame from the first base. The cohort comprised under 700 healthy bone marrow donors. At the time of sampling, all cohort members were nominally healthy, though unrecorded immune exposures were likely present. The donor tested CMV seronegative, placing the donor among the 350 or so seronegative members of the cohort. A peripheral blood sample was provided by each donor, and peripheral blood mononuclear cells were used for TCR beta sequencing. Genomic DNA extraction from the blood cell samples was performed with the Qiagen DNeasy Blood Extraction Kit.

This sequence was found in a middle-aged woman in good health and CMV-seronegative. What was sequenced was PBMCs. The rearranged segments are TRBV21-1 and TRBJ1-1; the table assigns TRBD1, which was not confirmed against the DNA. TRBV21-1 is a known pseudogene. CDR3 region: CASSSNRGLWTEAFF. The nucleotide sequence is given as TGTGCCAGCAGCAGCAACAGGGGGCTCTGGACTGAAGCTTTCTTT.